Presented here are 30 T cell receptor beta chains from one specimen sequenced in a study of memory CD4+ T cells and cytomegalovirus serostatus. Single viable CD3+CD4+CD8-CD45RO+ cells were sorted as the memory CD4+ T cells. Here immunoSEQ multiplex PCR was the method, and the copy in TCRdb shows in-frame clones only, minus some. The repertoire has approximately 53,000 clones, approximately 80% of them found once; the top ten carry over 0.55%. The sample taken for sequencing was memory CD4+ T cells from blood. The receptors originated from an adult in good health and CMV-seronegative.

The chain is built from TRBV25-1 and TRBJ1-2; D call uncertain. Trimming left V 2 bases short and J 8 bases short, with 21 bases between. Germline V gene lookup returns CDR1 MGHDK and CDR2 SYGVNS. This CDR3 comprises 16 residues. CDR3 loop: CASSEPPGRGSPGYTF. The DNA of the CDR3 is TGTGCCAGCAGTGAACCCCCGGGCAGAGGTTCCCCCGGCTACACCTTC.

This chain joins TRBV19 and TRBJ1-4, with D possibly being TRBD1 (6 bases). The germline V gene encodes CDR1 LNHDA and CDR2 SQIVND (reference sequence). The CDR3 loop spans 19 amino acids. V lost 3 bases and J 2 bases, leaving 22 bases between the germline ends. CDR3 sequence reads: CASSMSSFWGRPTNEKLFF. CDR3 coding DNA: TGTGCCAGTAGTATGAGTTCGTTCTGGGGGCGCCCGACTAATGAAAAACTGTTTTTT.

The chain is built from TRBV9 and TRBJ2-3; D could derive from TRBD1 or TRBD2 (5 bases each). V dropped 3 bases and J dropped 3 bases, with 14 bases sitting between them. Germline V gene data show CDR1 as SGDLS and CDR2 as YYNGEE. The CDR3 runs 15 residues. Here the CDR3 reads CASSAEGYGTDTQYF. CDR3 nucleotides: TGTGCCAGCAGCGCTGAGGGGTATGGGACAGATACGCAGTATTTT. Using reference TRBV9 and TRBJ2-3 for the parts outside the CDR3, the full variable domain is DSGVTQTPKHLITATGQRVTLRCSPRSGDLSVYWYQQSLDQGLQFLIQYYNGEERAKGNILERFSAQQFPDLHSELNLSSLELGDSALYFCASSAEGYGTDTQYFGPGTRLTVL.

In the case of this clone: A much larger clone is a single base away; this may be a read error. CDR3 nucleotide sequence: TGTGCCAGCAGTGACAGGGGATTTGGCTACACCTTC. Translating it yields CASSDRGFGYTF. The chain uses TRBV6-1 and TRBJ1-2; D is perhaps TRBD1 (6 bases). CDR3 length: 12 amino acids. CDR1 is MNHNS, CDR2 SASEGT, per germline. The V end lost 3 bases, the J end lost 7 bases, and 9 bases lay between the germline ends.

V gene TRBV7-9 combines with J gene TRBJ2-3; 7 bases agree with TRBD2. V was pared by 1 base and J by 5 bases, with 9 bases of the junction left unmatched. There are 16 residues in the CDR3. Germline V gene sequence: CDR1 SEHNR, CDR2 FQNEAQ (reference sequence). The CDR3 region is CASSLVAGVPRDTQYF. The DNA of the CDR3 is TGTGCCAGCAGCTTAGTGGCGGGGGTTCCCAGAGATACGCAGTATTTT.

The rearrangement joins TRBV5-1 to TRBJ1-1; possible D gene TRBD1, 5 bases. The V and J ends lost 5 bases and 2 bases respectively, with 13 bases between them. Germline V gene data show CDR1 as SGHRS and CDR2 as YFSETQ. This CDR3 region has 14 residues. DNA for the CDR3: TGCGCCAGCAGGGCCTCTGGGGGAAACACTGAAGCTTTCTTT. This codes for CASRASGGNTEAFF.

This sequence joins TRBV7-6 and TRBJ1-2; 12 bases line up with TRBD1. V gave up 1 base and J gave up 8 bases; unmatched junction bases: 5. The germline gives CDR1 SGHVS, CDR2 FNYEAQ. CDR3 length equals 15 residues. The CDR3 region is CASSLVPGQGAGYTF. Written as DNA, the CDR3 is TGTGCCAGCAGCTTAGTGCCGGGACAGGGGGCCGGCTACACCTTC.

The chain links TRBV5-1 to TRBJ2-2, with 7 bases lining up with TRBD1. Germline lookup yields CDR1 SGHRS and CDR2 YFSETQ. Trimming took 4 bases from V and 2 from J; bases not matched to a gene: 8. CDR3 length: 16 residues. CDR3 region: CASSHRTGHNTGELFF. The CDR3 DNA reads as TGCGCCAGCAGCCACCGGACAGGACATAACACCGGGGAGCTGTTTTTT.

This clone came up once. This rearrangement joins TRBV18 to TRBJ1-2; tentatively, D is TRBD1 (5 bases). CDR3 length equals 14 residues. Deletions cut 3 bases from V and 0 bases from J, with 8 bases between. Germline CDR1 and CDR2: KGHSH and LQKENI. The CDR3 sequence: CASSPKQANYGYTF. The CDR3 bases are TGTGCCAGCTCACCTAAACAGGCTAACTATGGCTACACCTTC.

The chain has TRBV20-1 and TRBJ2-7; maybe TRBD2 (5 bases). Trimming removed 3 bases from V and 6 bases from J, with 9 bases in between. Germline CDR1 reads DFQATT; CDR2 reads SNEGSKA (reference sequence). The CDR3 runs 11 residues. The CDR3 loop is CSARSGREQYF. The CDR3, as DNA: TGCAGTGCTAGGAGCGGCCGCGAGCAGTACTTC.

The genes are TRBV5-1 and TRBJ1-2; 9 bases are shared with TRBD1. Germline CDR1 SGHRS, CDR2 YFSETQ. There are 14 residues in the CDR3. Germline trimming cut 4 bases from V and 5 bases from J; bases unmatched to any gene: 6. The CDR3 sequence is CASSPGQGIYGYTF. Written as DNA, the CDR3 is TGCGCCAGCAGCCCGGGACAGGGAATTTATGGCTACACCTTC.

The V call is TRBV18, the J call TRBJ1-5; TRBD1 agrees at 11 bases. Per the germline V gene, CDR1 is KGHSH and CDR2 is LQKENI. V dropped 4 bases and J dropped 5; count of bases not matched to a gene: 7. The CDR3 is 16 amino acids. CDR3 amino acids: CASSLGQGGLDQPQHF. CDR3 DNA sequence: TGTGCCAGCTCACTGGGACAGGGGGGTTTGGATCAGCCCCAGCATTTT.

This chain joins TRBV7-9 and TRBJ2-7; D call uncertain. CDR1 is SEHNR and CDR2 is FQNEAQ in the germline V gene (reference sequence). This CDR3 comprises 14 residues. With 1 base removed from V and 6 bases from J, the gap between germline ends came to 13 bases. The CDR3 reads CASSLEGRVGEQYF. The DNA for the CDR3 is TGTGCCAGCAGCTTAGAGGGTAGGGTTGGCGAGCAGTACTTC.

The chain employs TRBV7-9 and TRBJ2-2; D unclear. Germline V CDR1 and CDR2: SEHNR, FQNEAQ (reference sequence). The CDR3 is 14 residues long. Trimming removed 3 bases from V and 4 bases from J, with 9 bases in between. The CDR3 DNA reads TGTGCCAGCAGCTTGGGCAGGCCCACCGGGGAGCTGTTTTTT. This sequence encodes CASSLGRPTGELFF.

The chain links TRBV19 to TRBJ1-4; D is ambiguous. Germline lookup yields CDR1 LNHDA and CDR2 SQIVND (reference sequence). There are 15 residues in the CDR3. V lost 4 bases and J 0 bases, leaving 9 bases between the germline ends. The chain's CDR3 is CASSRTVATNEKLFF. The CDR3 nucleotides are TGTGCCAGTAGTAGGACGGTTGCAACTAATGAAAAACTGTTTTTT. The full variable domain, completed using reference TRBV19 and TRBJ1-4, is DGGITQSPKYLFRKEGQNVTLSCEQNLNHDAMYWYRQDPGQGLRLIYYSQIVNDFQKGDIAEGYSVSREKKESFPLTVTSAQKNPTAFYLCASSRTVATNEKLFFGSGTQLSVL.

V gene TRBV19 combines with J gene TRBJ2-1; 11 nucleotides align to TRBD1. CDR3 length equals 15 residues. Trimming cost V 5 bases and J 9 bases; bases outside gene matches: 9. Per the germline V gene, CDR1 is LNHDA and CDR2 is SQIVND (reference sequence). The CDR3 loop reads CASSPWTGGGGEQFF. The DNA for the CDR3 is TGTGCCAGTAGTCCATGGACAGGGGGCGGTGGTGAGCAGTTCTTC.

The chain joins TRBV6-1 to TRBJ2-7, with D perhaps matching TRBD1 (5 bases). The V and J ends lost 7 bases and 4 bases respectively, with 20 bases between them. CDR3 length equals 15 residues. Germline assignment: CDR1 MNHNS and CDR2 SASEGT. This CDR3 is CASITGKAKGYEQYF. In nucleotides, the CDR3 is TGTGCCAGCATTACAGGAAAAGCAAAGGGGTACGAGCAGTACTTC.

Only a few counts were recorded for this clone. The chain is built from TRBV10-3 and TRBJ1-4; 8 bases agree with TRBD1. The CDR3 is 15 residues long. V dropped 6 bases and J dropped 4; count of bases not matched to a gene: 7. Germline V CDR1 and CDR2: ENHRY, SYGVKD. DNA of the CDR3: TGTGCCATCAGACGCGGACAGGGCAGTAATGAAAAACTGTTTTTT. Its translation is CAIRRGQGSNEKLFF.

V and J are TRBV6-4 and TRBJ2-5; 7 bases fit TRBD2. Per germline, CDR1 MRHNA and CDR2 SNTAGT. There are 9 residues in the CDR3. CDR3 sequence: CVSRGDQYF. CDR3 DNA sequence: TGTGTATCCCGGGGGGACCAGTACTTC.

The chain carries TRBV5-6 and TRBJ1-2, with D perhaps matching TRBD1 (6 bases). The CDR3 covers 14 residues. CDR1 is SGHDT and CDR2 is YYEEEE in the germline V gene. V was shortened by 0 bases and J by 4 bases, with 10 bases between the two germline ends. The CDR3 here is CASSLGQGSYGYTF. The CDR3 DNA is TGTGCCAGCAGCTTGGGGCAGGGGAGCTATGGCTACACCTTC.

The CDR3 nucleotides read TGTGCCAGCAGTTACGGACAGCTCTCTGGAAACACCATATATTTT. Protein product: CASSYGQLSGNTIYF. The rearrangement links TRBV6-5 to TRBJ1-3, with TRBD1 as a possible D gene (6 bases). Trimming shortened V by 2 bases and J by 0 bases, and 8 bases separated the two germline ends. The CDR3 totals 15 residues. Germline V CDR1 and CDR2: MNHEY, SVGAGI.

The chain has TRBV19 and TRBJ1-4; D is uncertain. Germline assignment: CDR1 LNHDA and CDR2 SQIVND (reference sequence). The CDR3 is 12 residues long. V lost 5 bases and J lost 8, with 9 bases in between. The CDR3 loop is CASSPSREKLFF. The CDR3 coding sequence is TGTGCCAGTAGTCCTTCGAGGGAAAAACTGTTTTTT.

This chain connects TRBV5-6 to TRBJ1-1; D is ambiguous. V lost 2 bases and J 4 bases, leaving 12 bases between the germline ends. Germline CDR1 is SGHDT and CDR2 is YYEEEE. The CDR3 has 14 residues. CDR3 sequence: CASSFIAGSTEAFF. For the CDR3, the DNA is TGTGCCAGCAGCTTCATAGCGGGTAGCACTGAAGCTTTCTTT.

The rearrangement links TRBV19 to TRBJ1-1, with 8 bases matching TRBD1. V shed 6 bases and J 4 bases; nucleotides not matched to a gene: 7. This CDR3 region has 14 residues. The germline V gene encodes CDR1 LNHDA and CDR2 SQIVND (reference sequence). CDR3 nucleotides: TGTGCCAGTAGGACCCAGGGGGCTGGCACTGAAGCTTTCTTT. Translating gives CASRTQGAGTEAFF.

The chain has TRBV5-1 and TRBJ1-4, with 9 bases that match TRBD1. Germline values: CDR1 SGHRS, CDR2 YFSETQ. The CDR3 has 17 amino acids. The V and J ends lost 4 bases and 7 bases, in that order; junction bases with no gene match: 14. The CDR3 DNA reads as TGCGCCAGCAGCCCCGGGACAGGGATATCGTGGATTGAAAAACTGTTTTTT. Translating gives CASSPGTGISWIEKLFF. The whole variable domain, filled in from reference TRBV5-1 and TRBJ1-4, reads KAGVTQTPRYLIKTRGQQVTLSCSPISGHRSVSWYQQTPGQGLQFLFEYFSETQRNKGNFPGRFSGRQFSNSRSEMNVSTLELGDSALYLCASSPGTGISWIEKLFFGSGTQLSVL.

The J gene is TRBJ1-3, the V gene TRBV2, with a possible D match to TRBD1 (5 bases). The CDR3 runs to 13 residues. Trimming removed 6 bases from V and 6 bases from J, with 12 bases in between. Germline V gives CDR1 SNHLY, CDR2 FYNNEI. CDR3 residues: CASSDDRQNTIYF. CDR3 in DNA: TGTGCCAGCAGCGATGACAGACAAAACACCATATATTTT. Full variable domain (rest looked up from reference TRBV2 and TRBJ1-3): EPEVTQTPSHQVTQMGQEVILRCVPISNHLYFYWYRQILGQKVEFLVSFYNNEISEKSEIFDDQFSVERPDGSNFTLKIRSTKLEDSAMYFCASSDDRQNTIYFGEGSWLTVV.

This chain links TRBV23-1 with TRBJ1-5; no firm D call. TRBV23-1 is reported as an ORF; its role is uncertain. The germline V and J ends were trimmed by 0 bases and 6 bases, with 12 bases remaining between them. The length of the CDR3 is 15 residues. The CDR3 spells CASSQSPETCQPQHF. The CDR3 coding sequence is TGCGCCAGCAGTCAATCGCCAGAGACTTGTCAGCCCCAGCATTTT.

J is TRBJ2-7 and V is TRBV5-4; possibly TRBD2 for D (7 bases). V dropped 4 bases and J dropped 0 bases, with 14 bases sitting between them. This CDR3 contains 15 residues. Germline values: CDR1 SGHNT, CDR2 YYREEE (reference sequence). The CDR3 here is CASSRVRGGSYEQYF. CDR3 sequence (DNA): TGTGCCAGCAGCCGGGTGAGGGGGGGCTCCTACGAGCAGTACTTC.

This chain connects TRBV11-2 to TRBJ1-2; a possible D gene is TRBD1 (5 bases). V was pared by 1 base and J by 8 bases, with 17 bases between. This CDR3 region has 15 residues. The V gene's germline CDR1 is SGHAT and CDR2 FQNNGV. The CDR3 region is CASSLGRALTGGYTF. CDR3 nucleotides: TGTGCCAGCAGCTTAGGCAGGGCCCTAACGGGGGGCTACACCTTC.

This clone was seen a handful of times. The J gene is TRBJ2-2, the V gene TRBV6-4; D perhaps matches TRBD2 (5 bases). Germline CDR1 MRHNA, CDR2 SNTAGT. Between the trimmed V and J ends, which lost 3 bases and 2 bases, there was a span of 10 bases. The CDR3 is 15 residues long. The CDR3 sequence is CASSEQWTNTGELFF. For the CDR3, the DNA is TGTGCCAGCAGTGAACAATGGACTAACACCGGGGAGCTGTTTTTT.